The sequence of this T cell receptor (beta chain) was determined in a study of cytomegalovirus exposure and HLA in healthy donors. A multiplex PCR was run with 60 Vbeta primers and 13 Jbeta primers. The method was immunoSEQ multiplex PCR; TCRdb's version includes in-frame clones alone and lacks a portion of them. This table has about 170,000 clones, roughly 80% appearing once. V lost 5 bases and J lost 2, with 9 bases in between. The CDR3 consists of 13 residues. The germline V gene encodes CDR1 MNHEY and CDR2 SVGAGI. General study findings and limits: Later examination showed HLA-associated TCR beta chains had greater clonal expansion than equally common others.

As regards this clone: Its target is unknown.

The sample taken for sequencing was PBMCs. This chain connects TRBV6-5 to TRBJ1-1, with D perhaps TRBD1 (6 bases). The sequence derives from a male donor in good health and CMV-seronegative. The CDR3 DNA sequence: TGTGCCAGCAGTACGACAGGTAACACTGAAGCTTTCTTT. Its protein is CASSTTGNTEAFF.